These T cell receptor beta chains were read from a single sample in a study of T cells after yellow fever vaccination. TCRdb independently ran MiXCR on the 5' RACE reads; one entry per CDR3 protein. The table lists 500,000 to 650,000 distinct CDR3 sequences, about 12% of them singletons. Material: PBMCs, obtained on the day of the yellow fever booster vaccination. The receptors shown here come from a man in his thirties or forties who received the YFV17D yellow fever vaccine. The CDR3 runs from the conserved cysteine through the conserved F or W. A D gene is named only where the DNA matches it firmly. Clone sizes are given selectively: once, few, many, or a class where the clone is expanded.

TRBJ2-6 . TRBV19 . TGTGCCAGTAAGAGTTTGTCTGGGGCCAACGTCCTGACTTTC CASKSLSGANVLTF
TRBJ1-5 . TRBV6-2/TRBV6-3 TRBD1 TGTGCCAGCAGTAAAGGACAGGGAGGCAATAAGCCCCAGCATTTT CASSKGQGGNKPQHF
TRBJ2-3 few TRBV6-4 . TGTGCCAGCAGTGACGGGCGAGGAGATACGCAGTATTTT CASSDGRGDTQYF
TRBJ2-7 few TRBV7-9 . TGTGCCAGCACATCTTCTCGGGGGGAGCAGTACTTC CASTSSRGEQYF
TRBJ2-7 few TRBV9 TRBD2 TGTGCCAGCAGCGTAGCTAGCGGGGTCTCCTACGAGCAGTACTTC CASSVASGVSYEQYF
TRBJ1-2 . TRBV7-2 . TGTGCCAGCACCTTAACAGGGAACTATGGCTACACCTTC CASTLTGNYGYTF
TRBJ2-3 . TRBV29-1 TRBD1 TGCAGCGTTGAATCCGGGACAGGGGCCTCAGATACGCAGTATTTT CSVESGTGASDTQYF
TRBJ2-4 many TRBV7-9 . TGTGCCAGCAGCTTAAGTGGCAGCAAAAACATTCAGTACTTC CASSLSGSKNIQYF
TRBJ2-1 . TRBV11-1 . TGTGCCAGCAGCTTAGCTGGGGCTCGTGGGGGATCAAATTACAATGAGCAGTTCTTC CASSLAGARGGSNYNEQFF
TRBJ1-1 many TRBV6-1 . TGTGCCAGCAGTAATAAATTGAACACTGAAGCTTTCTTT CASSNKLNTEAFF